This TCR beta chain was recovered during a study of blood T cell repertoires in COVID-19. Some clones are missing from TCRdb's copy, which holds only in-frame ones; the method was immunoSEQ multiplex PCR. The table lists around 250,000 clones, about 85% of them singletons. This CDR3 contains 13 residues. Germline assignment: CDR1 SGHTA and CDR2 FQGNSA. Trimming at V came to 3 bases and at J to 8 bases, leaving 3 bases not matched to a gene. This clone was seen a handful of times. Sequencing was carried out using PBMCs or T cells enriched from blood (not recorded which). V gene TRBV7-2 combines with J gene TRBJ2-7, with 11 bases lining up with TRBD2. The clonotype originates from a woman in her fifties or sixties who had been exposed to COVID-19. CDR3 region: CASSFSGGAKQYF. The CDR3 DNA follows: TGTGCCAGCAGCTTTAGCGGGGGGGCCAAGCAGTACTTC.